What follows describes a single T cell receptor beta chain. Its antigen is unknown. This CDR3 contains 17 residues. Germline V gives CDR1 MNHNS, CDR2 SASEGT. The team made cDNA by running eight separate reactions for each sample. TCRdb reprocessed the 5' RACE reads and reports one entry per CDR3 protein, with no DNA. The listing records 200,000 to 250,000 distinct CDR3 sequences. The data were taken from a study of monozygotic twins with inflammatory bowel disease. Study results and caveats: TCRbeta inverse Simpson diversity was decreased in IBD patients versus healthy co-twins. Similarity of repertoires did not differ between concordant and discordant twins, possibly from limited power. People with IBD had fewer clonotypes in common with others than healthy twins did, especially with disease activity.

V and J are TRBV6-1 and TRBJ2-3; TCRdb outputs TRBD1, but without DNA this stays unchecked. The TCR originated in a human donor with ulcerative colitis or Crohn's disease, or a healthy co-twin of an affected twin (not recorded which). The sequencing input was blood. The CDR3 sequence: CASSAPTGAFSTDTQYF.